This T cell receptor beta chain is drawn from a study of T cells after posttransplantation cyclophosphamide. The CDR3 consists of 13 residues. Trimming removed 0 bases from V and 13 bases from J, with 11 bases in between. Germline V gene data show CDR1 as SGHNT and CDR2 as YYREEE (reference sequence). Method: immunoSEQ multiplex PCR; TCRdb's copy keeps in-frame clones and lacks some. The sample carries about 22,000 clones, roughly 90% recorded once. Overall study results and limits: Recipient CMV seropositivity and CMV reactivation strongly tracked TRB clonality. Blood and skin or GI T cell repertoires showed limited TRB overlap. Donor-recipient repertoire similarity was low at 1-2 months, rising over year one.

Cyclophosphamide on days +3 and +4 followed busulfan-fludarabine conditioning and a marrow graft. On this clone: Its target is not known.

The specimen was PBMCs, collected after allogeneic stem cell transplant with posttransplant cyclophosphamide. This chain connects TRBV5-4 to TRBJ2-6; TRBD2 is a possible D gene (5 bases). This receptor was identified in a female patient younger than 45 who received an allogeneic stem cell transplant from an unrelated donor, was CMV-positive, and had no GVHD. Some T cells may be graft donor cells. The CDR3 DNA follows: TGTGCCAGCAGCTTGGGGGTGGGGAGAGTCCTGACTTTC. Its protein is CASSLGVGRVLTF.